This T cell receptor (beta chain) was captured in a study of blood T cell repertoires in COVID-19. The CDR3 totals 15 residues. Germline CDR1 is SNHLY and CDR2 is FYNNEI. The ends were cut back, 2 bases at V and 2 bases at J, with 12 bases in the middle. As handled by the study authors: Amplification from reference gene primers served as the basis for estimated nucleated cell counts. Clones were sequenced by immunoSEQ multiplex PCR, and TCRdb holds only the in-frame ones, with some missing. V and J calls and clone size are copied from that table; D and trimming were computed from the DNA. Among 200,000 to 250,000 clones, more than 75% were seen once, and the ten largest hold around 2%.

The sequencing input was PBMCs or T cells enriched from blood (not recorded which). The genes are TRBV2 and TRBJ1-1, with D possibly being TRBD1 (6 bases). This TCR was recovered from a woman between 45 and 60 years old who had recovered from COVID-19. The CDR3 sequence is CASSETGQPNTEAFF. In DNA, the CDR3 is TGTGCCAGCAGTGAAACCGGACAGCCCAACACTGAAGCTTTCTTT. Full variable domain (rest looked up from reference TRBV2 and TRBJ1-1): EPEVTQTPSHQVTQMGQEVILRCVPISNHLYFYWYRQILGQKVEFLVSFYNNEISEKSEIFDDQFSVERPDGSNFTLKIRSTKLEDSAMYFCASSETGQPNTEAFFGQGTRLTVV.